These T cell receptor beta chains were read from a single sample in a study of OX40 agonist ivuxolimab in advanced cancers. TCRdb's copy holds only in-frame clones and misses some; the assay was immunoSEQ multiplex PCR. The top ten clones hold more than 20% of a sample with tens of thousands of clones, around nine tenths of them seen once. The sample in question was CD4+ or CD8+ T cells sorted from blood, obtained in a trial of the OX40 agonist ivuxolimab. The receptors derive from an adult with an advanced solid tumor such as melanoma, head and neck, liver or kidney cancer. Each CDR3 is given with its conserved first and last residue. The D gene is left open where the match is weak. A row's size may be missing; if present it is once, few, many or a size class.

V gene	clone size	D gene	J gene	CDR3 protein	CDR3 DNA
TRBV13	.	.	TRBJ1-3	CASSLSPLQASNSGNTIYF	TGTGCCAGCAGCTTAAGTCCGCTACAGGCCTCCAACTCTGGAAACACCATATATTTT
TRBV27	.	.	TRBJ2-7	CASSPRHTPYEQYF	TGTGCCAGCAGTCCCCGGCACACCCCCTACGAGCAGTACTTC
TRBV7-9	.	.	TRBJ2-7	CASSNPENGFTFYEQYF	TGTGCCAGCAGCAACCCAGAGAATGGGTTTACTTTCTACGAGCAGTACTTC
TRBV7-8	.	TRBD1	TRBJ1-1	CASSLIGQARHTEAFF	TGTGCCAGCAGCTTAATAGGACAGGCACGACACACTGAAGCTTTCTTT
TRBV7-9	.	.	TRBJ2-7	CASSPGRVVAGYYEQYF	TGTGCCAGCAGCCCAGGTAGGGTTGTGGCGGGATACTACGAGCAGTACTTC
TRBV5-6	.	.	TRBJ1-4	CASSLGMEGPRAEKLFF	TGTGCCAGCAGCTTGGGAATGGAGGGGCCCCGAGCGGAAAAACTGTTTTTT
TRBV5-4	few	.	TRBJ2-5	CASSLEMSETQYF	TGTGCCAGCAGCTTGGAAATGTCGGAGACCCAGTACTTC
TRBV11-2	.	TRBD2	TRBJ2-7	CASSGVSYEQYF	TGTGCCAGTAGCGGGGTCTCCTACGAGCAGTACTTC
TRBV7-2	.	TRBD2	TRBJ2-5	CASSSTGLAQETQYF	TGTGCCAGCAGCTCGACGGGACTAGCTCAAGAGACCCAGTACTTC
TRBV2	.	.	TRBJ1-2	CASSGGGYGYTF	TGTGCCAGCAGTGGGGGGGGCTATGGCTACACCTTC
TRBV4-1	.	.	TRBJ2-1	CASSRWGGINEQFF	TGCGCCAGCAGCCGGTGGGGGGGCATCAATGAGCAGTTCTTC
TRBV6-1	few	.	TRBJ2-2	CASSEEQGSWTGELFF	TGTGCCAGCAGTGAAGAACAGGGTTCTTGGACCGGGGAGCTGTTTTTT
TRBV2	.	TRBD1	TRBJ1-1	CASSGGQGLFRGNTEAFF	TGTGCCAGCAGTGGAGGACAGGGGCTTTTCAGGGGGAACACTGAAGCTTTCTTT
TRBV5-1	.	.	TRBJ2-3	CASSRSLGGSTDTQYF	TGCGCCAGCAGCCGATCCCTAGGGGGAAGCACAGATACGCAGTATTTT
TRBV7-9	few	TRBD2	TRBJ2-3	CASSPTSGGADTQYF	TGTGCCAGCAGCCCTACTAGTGGGGGGGCAGATACGCAGTATTTT
TRBV7-8	.	.	TRBJ2-2	CASSLVGSGELFF	TGTGCCAGCAGCTTAGTGGGGTCCGGGGAGCTGTTTTTT
TRBV4-2	.	TRBD2	TRBJ2-3	CASSQELTSGGAFDTQYF	TGTGCCAGCAGCCAGGAGCTAACTAGCGGGGGGGCCTTCGATACGCAGTATTTT
TRBV6-5	.	.	TRBJ2-7	CASSYALVGGTVEQYF	TGTGCCAGCAGTTACGCCCTTGTCGGGGGGACAGTGGAGCAGTACTTC
TRBV27	.	.	TRBJ1-2	CASSSAGYYGYTF	TGTGCCAGCAGTTCGGCGGGATACTATGGCTACACCTTC
TRBV5-1	.	.	TRBJ2-7	CASSLGTEQYF	TGCGCCAGCAGCCTTGGTACCGAGCAGTACTTC
TRBV5-6	.	TRBD1	TRBJ1-1	CASSLFSDRAEAFF	TGTGCCAGCAGCTTGTTCTCAGACAGGGCTGAAGCTTTCTTT
TRBV5-1	few	.	TRBJ2-7	CARTEFYEQYF	TGCGCCAGAACAGAATTCTACGAGCAGTACTTC
TRBV28	once	TRBD2	TRBJ2-1	CASNLAGRNEQFF	TGTGCCAGCAACTTAGCGGGGCGGAATGAGCAGTTCTTC
TRBV28	.	TRBD1	TRBJ1-1	CASSPVSDRGGTEAFF	TGTGCCAGCAGTCCCGTTAGTGACAGGGGCGGTACTGAAGCTTTCTTT
TRBV27	.	.	TRBJ1-2	CASSFMLGDRAGYTF	TGTGCCAGCAGTTTCATGTTGGGAGATAGGGCGGGCTACACCTTC
TRBV20-1	.	.	TRBJ2-2	CSARGTGELFF	TGCAGTGCCCGGGGAACCGGGGAGCTGTTTTTT
TRBV6-5	few	TRBD2	TRBJ2-5	CASLAGDQETQYF	TGTGCCAGCCTAGCGGGGGACCAAGAGACCCAGTACTTC
TRBV19	.	.	TRBJ2-3	CAVYDGGTDTQYF	TGTGCCGTGTACGACGGGGGCACAGATACGCAGTATTTT
TRBV11-2	.	TRBD2	TRBJ2-4	CASSSSFGLVGKYF	TGTGCCAGCAGCTCCTCTTTTGGACTAGTGGGGAAGTACTTC
TRBV5-4	.	.	TRBJ1-1	CASSTGGAPEAFF	TGTGCCAGCAGCACTGGGGGGGCCCCTGAAGCTTTCTTT
TRBV19	.	TRBD2	TRBJ2-1	CASSIRLAGGGNEQFF	TGTGCCAGTAGTATCAGACTAGCGGGGGGTGGAAATGAGCAGTTCTTC
TRBV5-6	once	.	TRBJ2-1	CASSLGNEQFF	TGTGCCAGCAGCTTGGGGAATGAGCAGTTCTTC
TRBV5-1	.	.	TRBJ1-1	CASSPEGPGRGYTEAFF	TGCGCCAGCAGCCCGGAGGGGCCAGGCCGAGGATACACTGAAGCTTTCTTT
TRBV19	.	.	TRBJ1-2	CASSDSYGYTF	TGTGCCAGTAGTGATTCCTACGGCTACACCTTC
TRBV29-1	medium-sized	.	TRBJ1-2	CSVDSGRGLSYGYTF	TGCAGCGTTGACTCCGGACGGGGGCTTTCCTATGGCTACACCTTC
TRBV4-1	.	.	TRBJ1-5	CASSNPSGRGNQPQHF	TGCGCCAGCAGCAACCCGTCCGGACGGGGGAATCAGCCCCAGCATTTT
TRBV13	.	.	TRBJ2-3	CASSLGLATDTQYF	TGTGCCAGCAGCTTAGGCCTGGCCACAGATACGCAGTATTTT
TRBV6-5	.	.	TRBJ2-1	CASSYGQGGQFF	TGTGCCAGCAGTTACGGGCAGGGGGGGCAGTTCTTC
TRBV6-5	.	.	TRBJ2-7	CASSYSMGHTYEQYF	TGTGCCAGCAGTTACTCCATGGGCCATACCTACGAGCAGTACTTC
TRBV29-1	once	.	TRBJ1-1	CSVGEPEAFF	TGCAGCGTCGGGGAACCTGAAGCTTTCTTT
TRBV28	few	.	TRBJ1-3	CASETGLSGNTIYF	TGTGCCTCCGAGACGGGACTCTCTGGAAACACCATATATTTT
TRBV6-5	.	.	TRBJ1-4	CASSYAEGGGNEKLFF	TGTGCCAGCAGTTATGCCGAGGGAGGAGGTAATGAAAAACTGTTTTTT
TRBV21-1	once	.	TRBJ2-7	CASSRTRGGTNSYEQYF	TGTGCCAGCAGCAGGACAAGGGGGGGGACTAACTCCTACGAGCAGTACTTC
TRBV10-3	.	.	TRBJ1-1	CAISESANTEAFF	TGTGCCATCAGTGAGTCCGCGAACACTGAAGCTTTCTTT
TRBV6-5	once	.	TRBJ1-1	CASSYFPEARTEAFF	TGTGCCAGCAGTTACTTTCCGGAGGCGCGGACTGAAGCTTTCTTT
TRBV19	once	.	TRBJ2-3	CASSILVGGPVRADTQYF	TGTGCCAGTAGTATACTAGTGGGGGGGCCAGTCCGAGCAGATACGCAGTATTTT
TRBV13	.	TRBD2	TRBJ2-7	CASSLGLADYEQYF	TGTGCCAGCAGCCTCGGACTAGCGGACTACGAGCAGTACTTC
TRBV19	.	TRBD1	TRBJ1-5	CATKQGGQPQHF	TGTGCCACCAAACAGGGGGGTCAGCCCCAGCATTTT
TRBV6-5	.	TRBD2	TRBJ2-7	CASTSSGGYDEQYF	TGTGCCAGCACTTCTAGCGGGGGGTACGACGAGCAGTACTTC
TRBV2	.	.	TRBJ2-4	CASSEETARTKNIQYF	TGTGCCAGCAGTGAAGAGACAGCTCGGACCAAAAACATTCAGTACTTC
TRBV19	once	.	TRBJ2-1	CASSIDFTGSSYNEQFF	TGTGCCAGTAGTATAGACTTTACAGGGAGCTCCTACAATGAGCAGTTCTTC
TRBV27	.	.	TRBJ1-2	CASSLDAGGWDGYTF	TGTGCCAGCAGTTTGGACGCGGGCGGGTGGGATGGCTACACCTTC